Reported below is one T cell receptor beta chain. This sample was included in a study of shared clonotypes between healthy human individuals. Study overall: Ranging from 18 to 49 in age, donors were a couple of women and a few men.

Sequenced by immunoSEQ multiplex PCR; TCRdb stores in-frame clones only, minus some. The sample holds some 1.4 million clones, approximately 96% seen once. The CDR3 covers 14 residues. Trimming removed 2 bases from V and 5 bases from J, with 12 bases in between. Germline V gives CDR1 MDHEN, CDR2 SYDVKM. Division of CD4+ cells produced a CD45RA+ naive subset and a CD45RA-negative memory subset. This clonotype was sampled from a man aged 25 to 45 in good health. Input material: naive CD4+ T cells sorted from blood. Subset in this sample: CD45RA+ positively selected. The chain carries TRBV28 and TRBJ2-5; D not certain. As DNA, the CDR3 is TGTGCCAGCAGTTTAGGCCGGGTGCGGGAGACCCAGTACTTC. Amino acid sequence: CASSLGRVRETQYF.